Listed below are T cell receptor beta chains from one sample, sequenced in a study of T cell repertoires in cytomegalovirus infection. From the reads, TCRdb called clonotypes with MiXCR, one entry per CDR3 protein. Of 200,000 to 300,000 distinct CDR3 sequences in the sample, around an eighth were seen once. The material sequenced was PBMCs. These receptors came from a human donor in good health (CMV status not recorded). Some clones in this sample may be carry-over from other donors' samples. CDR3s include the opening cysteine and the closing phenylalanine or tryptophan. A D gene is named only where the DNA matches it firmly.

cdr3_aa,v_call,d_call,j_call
CASSLPYPNTEAFF,TRBV19,NA,TRBJ1-1
CASSIQRSGDGETQYF,TRBV19,TRBD2,TRBJ2-5
CASSPSDRGSGYTF,TRBV28,TRBD1,TRBJ1-2
CRGTGENTEAFF,TRBV29-1,TRBD1,TRBJ1-1
CASSPRGPYNEQFF,TRBV7-2,NA,TRBJ2-1
CASSQGGTGVGTDTQYF,TRBV4-2,TRBD1,TRBJ2-3
CAEQQGLNTGELFF,TRBV29-1,NA,TRBJ2-2
CASSRTSGGTYNEQFF,TRBV2,TRBD2,TRBJ2-1
CASSHRLNNQPQHF,TRBV5-6,NA,TRBJ1-5
CASRHILKLAGGTNTGELFF,TRBV14,TRBD2,TRBJ2-2
CASSPLGAALSGNTIYF,TRBV7-2,NA,TRBJ1-3
CASRGRLGGNEQFF,TRBV7-8,NA,TRBJ2-1
CASSLGLAGGLYEQYF,TRBV5-1,TRBD2,TRBJ2-7
CASSQRTGVETQYF,TRBV7-2,TRBD1,TRBJ2-5
CASSHPGLAGGWQFF,TRBV7-2,TRBD2,TRBJ2-1
CSVEDTGTGDYEQYF,TRBV29-1,TRBD1,TRBJ2-7
CASSPEGESYNEQFF,TRBV5-5,NA,TRBJ2-1
CASSLGQGAEEQFF,TRBV28,TRBD1,TRBJ2-1
CASSLHQTGRQETQYF,TRBV28,NA,TRBJ2-5
CASSQETGWRYF,TRBV4-2,NA,TRBJ2-3
CASSYPDRIPYEQYF,TRBV6-2/TRBV6-3,NA,TRBJ2-7
CASSFVETQYF,TRBV7-9,NA,TRBJ2-5
CAWSSDSLAGGVNEQFF,TRBV30,TRBD2,TRBJ2-1
CASSSWTTGENTEAFF,TRBV7-8,TRBD1,TRBJ1-1
CASSPRDRETYEQYF,TRBV4-3,TRBD1,TRBJ2-7
CSVEDPTGEDRGGYTF,TRBV29-1,TRBD1,TRBJ1-2
CASRDRANQPQHF,TRBV7-2,NA,TRBJ1-5